The rows below give T cell receptor beta chains drawn from one sample of a study of CD8 T cells in Susac syndrome. One entry per CDR3 protein results from TCRdb running MiXCR on the immunoSEQ multiplex PCR reads. This repertoire shows about 300,000 distinct CDR3 sequences, 80% to 90% found once; its top ten account for 0.11%. The sample comprised CD8+ T cells from PBMCs. The receptors originated from a human donor with multiple sclerosis. Each CDR3 is given with its conserved first and last residue. A D gene is named only where the DNA matches it firmly. Some rows have no size entry. The others give once, few or many, or a class for an expanded clone.

D,V,size,J,CDR3,DNA
TRBD2,TRBV6-1,once,TRBJ2-1,CASSEEASGRDEQFF,TGTGCCAGCAGTGAAGAAGCTAGCGGACGGGATGAGCAGTTCTTC
TRBD2,TRBV12-3/TRBV12-4,.,TRBJ2-1,CASSPLSGRGFNEQFF,TGTGCCAGCAGTCCGCTCAGCGGGAGAGGGTTCAATGAGCAGTTCTTC
TRBD1,TRBV12-3/TRBV12-4,once,TRBJ1-1,CASSLGTGRDEAFF,TGTGCCAGCAGTTTAGGGACAGGGAGGGATGAAGCTTTCTTT
TRBD2,TRBV6-1,.,TRBJ2-2,CASSLSGRADTGELFF,TGTGCCAGCAGCCTAAGCGGGAGAGCGGACACCGGGGAGCTGTTTTTT
TRBD2,TRBV5-6,.,TRBJ2-7,CASSPRTSGRANEQYF,TGTGCCAGCAGCCCTAGGACTAGCGGGAGGGCCAACGAGCAGTACTTC
.,TRBV10-3,.,TRBJ2-1,CAISESRSQLHNEQFF,TGTGCCATCAGTGAGTCGAGATCCCAGCTCCACAATGAGCAGTTCTTC
TRBD1,TRBV28,.,TRBJ2-7,CASSRPGTGSYEQYF,TGTGCCAGCAGTCGTCCCGGGACAGGCTCCTACGAGCAGTACTTC
.,TRBV29-1,.,TRBJ2-5,CSGWDNTPEAQYF,TGCAGCGGATGGGACAATACTCCAGAGGCCCAGTACTTC
TRBD1,TRBV9,.,TRBJ2-1,CASSTPRTGPGHNEQFF,TGTGCCAGCAGCACCCCTCGGACAGGCCCGGGACACAATGAGCAGTTCTTC
.,TRBV7-3,.,TRBJ2-2,CASRWGSTGELFF,TGTGCCAGCAGGTGGGGTTCGACCGGGGAGCTGTTTTTT
.,TRBV18,.,TRBJ2-1,CASSPDGEMAYNEQFF,TGTGCCAGCTCCCCCGATGGGGAAATGGCCTACAATGAGCAGTTCTTC